What follows are 13 T cell receptor beta chains derived from one specimen sequenced in a study of T cells in Graves' hyperthyroidism and ophthalmopathy. Authors of the study amplified TCR beta CDR3 regions from RNA transcripts. First-round RT-PCR with HTBI primers amplified the TCR CDR3 region. MiXCR was run by TCRdb on the multiplex PCR reads, yielding one entry per CDR3 protein. This sample carries approximately 520,000 distinct CDR3 sequences, less than 25% of them seen once, and the ten largest clones take approximately 26%. The sequenced sample was blood. The receptors were gathered from a man aged 18 to 30 with Graves' hyperthyroidism.

The chain recombines TRBV5-1 with TRBJ2-7; a possible D gene is TRBD2 (6 bases). V shed 4 bases and J shed 7 bases, with 24 bases lying between them. The CDR3 runs 16 residues. CDR1 is SGHRS and CDR2 is YFSETQ in the germline V gene. The CDR3 nucleotides are TGCGCCAGCAGCATAACCCCAGGCGGGGCCCAGCGGGAGCAGTACTTC. Translation: CASSITPGGAQREQYF.

This clonotype has ten or more counts. This chain links TRBV12-3 or TRBV12-4 with TRBJ1-3; D possibly corresponds to TRBD1 (6 bases). The CDR3 has 14 residues. The V gene lost 6 bases and the J gene lost 4 bases, with 13 bases spanning the gap. The DNA for the CDR3 is TGTGCCAGCAGGAGAACAGGGACGGGAAACACCATATATTTT. Translating it yields CASRRTGTGNTIYF.

This clonotype was seen ten or more times. The V call is TRBV12-3 or TRBV12-4, the J call TRBJ2-7, with D maybe TRBD2 (5 bases). CDR3 length equals 14 residues. Trimming pared 7 bases from V and 6 bases from J, leaving 19 bases between. The CDR3 region is CASNLRGIEGEQYF. Written as DNA, the CDR3 is TGTGCCAGCAACTTACGGGGTATCGAAGGCGAGCAGTACTTC.

Ten or more counts support this clonotype. This chain joins TRBV6-1 and TRBJ2-6; the D is unclear. CDR3 length equals 14 residues. Trimming shortened V by 8 bases and J by 0 bases, and 8 bases separated the two germline ends. CDR1 and CDR2 from the germline V gene are MNHNS and SASEGT. The CDR3 nucleotides read TGTGCCAGCTCCGGGTTCTCTGGGGCCAACGTCCTGACTTTC. Protein sequence: CASSGFSGANVLTF.

This clonotype has a handful of counts. This may be a read error: a much more frequent sequence differs by one nucleotide. V gene TRBV10-3 combines with J gene TRBJ1-5; D not certain. Germline loops: CDR1 ENHRY, CDR2 SYGVKD. The CDR3 has 14 residues. Trimming pared 5 bases from V and 11 bases from J, leaving 19 bases between. CDR3 bases: TGTGCCATCAGTCGCCAGCAGGACCCAGAGACCCAGCATTTT. Encoded protein: CAISRQQDPETQHF.

At least ten counts were recorded for this clonotype. The chain links TRBV2 to TRBJ2-2, with a tentative D call TRBD1 (5 bases). The CDR3 loop spans 15 amino acids. Trimming shortened V by 6 bases and J by 5 bases, and 16 bases separated the two germline ends. Germline V gene data show CDR1 as SNHLY and CDR2 as FYNNEI. The CDR3 is CASSLQESRTGELFF. The CDR3 region has the DNA TGTGCCAGCAGCCTACAGGAGAGTCGGACCGGGGAGCTGTTTTTT.

Here the CDR3 reads CASSLGGTNTYEQYF. CDR3 bases: TGTGCCAGCAGCTTGGGCGGCACGAACACCTACGAGCAGTACTTC. The genes are TRBV5-5 and TRBJ2-7; D remains unclear. Germline V gives CDR1 SGHKS, CDR2 YYEKEE (reference sequence). The CDR3 runs 15 residues. V was pared by 0 bases and J by 2 bases, with 12 bases between. Full variable domain (missing parts from reference TRBV5-5 and TRBJ2-7): DAGVTQSPTHLIKTRGQQVTLRCSPISGHKSVSWYQQVLGQGPQFIFQYYEKEERGRGNFPDRFSARQFPNYSSELNVNALLLGDSALYLCASSLGGTNTYEQYFGPGTRLTVT.

Here the CDR3 DNA reads TGTGCCAGCAGGCAGATGGACTTCGGAACCTACGAGCAGTACTTC. Translated, it gives CASRQMDFGTYEQYF. The chain combines TRBV6-4 with TRBJ2-7, with D tentatively TRBD2 (5 bases). Per germline, CDR1 MRHNA and CDR2 SNTAGT. The CDR3 extends over 15 amino acids. V lost 6 bases, J lost 2 bases, and 17 bases lay in between.

As concerns this clonotype: The conserved phenylalanine or tryptophan is not found at the CDR3 terminus, so this likely reflects a read error. The chain carries TRBV12-3 or TRBV12-4 and TRBJ1-2, with TRBD1 identical over 7 bases. This CDR3 is built from 14 residues. The V gene end was trimmed by 6 bases and the J gene end by 1 base; junction bases not matched to a gene: 5. CDR3 sequence: CASSPTGDNYGYTY. CDR3 DNA: TGTGCCAGCAGCCCTACAGGGGATAACTATGGCTACACCTAC.

This clonotype has at least ten counts. V usage is TRBV20-1 and J usage is TRBJ1-2; D remains unclear. Germline CDR1 is DFQATT and CDR2 is SNEGSKA (reference sequence). V was pared by 4 bases and J by 4 bases, with 28 bases between. This CDR3 spans 18 amino acids. CDR3: CSATYPRPAPTQIYGYTF. The CDR3 region has the DNA TGCAGTGCTACATATCCTCGGCCAGCACCTACCCAAATCTATGGCTACACCTTC.

The chain's CDR3 is CASTGTSHYEQYF. In DNA, the CDR3 is TGTGCCAGCACCGGGACTAGCCATTACGAGCAGTACTTC. J is TRBJ2-7 and V is TRBV6-2 or TRBV6-3, with TRBD2 matching 9 bases. This CDR3 has 13 amino acids. The J segment lost 4 bases and the V segment lost 7 bases, leaving 5 bases of the junction unmatched. Per the germline V gene, CDR1 is MNHEY and CDR2 is SVGEGT.

This clonotype was observed a handful of times. The CDR3, as DNA: TGTGCCAGCAGCGGGCCAGAAGAGACCCAGTACTTC. This sequence encodes CASSGPEETQYF. The chain combines TRBV28 with TRBJ2-5; D gene unclear. CDR3 length equals 12 residues. Germline lookup yields CDR1 MDHEN and CDR2 SYDVKM. V shed 6 bases and J shed 3 bases, with 8 bases lying between them.

This clonotype has ten or more counts. This chain uses TRBV11-2 with TRBJ2-7; tentatively, D is TRBD1 or TRBD2 (5 bases each). V lost 5 bases and J lost 5, with 13 bases in between. The CDR3 extends over 13 amino acids. Germline V gene data show CDR1 as SGHAT and CDR2 as FQNNGV. DNA of the CDR3: TGTGCCAGCAGCCCTATCCAGGGACACGAGCAGTACTTC. It codes for CASSPIQGHEQYF. The entire variable domain, with the rest obtained from reference TRBV11-2 and TRBJ2-7, is as follows: EAGVAQSPRYKIIEKRQSVAFWCNPISGHATLYWYQQILGQGPKLLIQFQNNGVVDDSQLPKDRFSAERLKGVDSTLKIQPAKLEDSAVYLCASSPIQGHEQYFGPGTRLTVT.